These 4 T cell receptor beta chains came from one sample sequenced in a study of blood T cell repertoires in COVID-19. Clones were sequenced by immunoSEQ multiplex PCR, and TCRdb holds only the in-frame ones, with some missing. The table includes approximately 89,000 clones, roughly 92% detected once. The sequenced sample was peripheral blood. These receptors were collected from an older woman with active COVID-19.

The chain uses TRBV12-3 or TRBV12-4 and TRBJ1-1, with TRBD1 matching 8 bases. This CDR3 has 13 residues. V shed 6 bases and J 6 bases; nucleotides not matched to a gene: 6. CDR3 loop: CASSGQGWAEAFF. The DNA of the CDR3 is TGTGCCAGCAGCGGACAGGGTTGGGCTGAAGCTTTCTTT.

The gene calls are TRBV14 and TRBJ2-5; the D is unclear. Trimming removed 1 base at V and 10 bases at J, with 13 bases between. The CDR3 has 13 amino acids. From germline, CDR1 is SGHDN and CDR2 FVKESK. DNA of the CDR3: TGTGCCAGCAGCCAAGCGAGGAGCTCGGACCAGTACTTC. Encoded protein: CASSQARSSDQYF.

Only one count was recorded for this clone. This chain joins TRBV4-1 and TRBJ1-2, with TRBD1 matching over 8 bases. V was clipped by 1 base and J by 6 bases; unmatched bases: 7. This CDR3 is built from 15 residues. Germline V gene data show CDR1 as MGHRA and CDR2 as YSYEKL. The CDR3 DNA reads as TGCGCCAGCAGCCAAGGAGGGACCAGGGGGCATGGCTACACCTTC. This encodes CASSQGGTRGHGYTF.

The chain combines TRBV11-3 with TRBJ1-2; no clear D gene. The CDR3 has 13 amino acids. Trimming removed 4 bases at V and 5 bases at J, with 11 bases between. The germline V gene encodes CDR1 SGHNT and CDR2 YENEEA. DNA of the CDR3: TGTGCCAGCAGCTCCCTGACTGATTATGGCTACACCTTC. Translation gives CASSSLTDYGYTF.